This record concerns one T cell receptor beta chain sequence. The source of the sample is a study of T cell changes during pregnancy in multiple sclerosis. Only in-frame clones appear in the TCRdb table, and some are missing; sequencing was by immunoSEQ multiplex PCR. The sample includes some 97,000 clones, around 93% seen only once; the top ten take approximately 1%. Germline assignment: CDR1 GTSNPN and CDR2 SVGIG (reference sequence). The CDR3 is 15 residues long. Trimming cost V 5 bases and J 4 bases, with 20 bases left between them. The rearrangement links TRBV30 to TRBJ1-1, with a tentative D call TRBD1 (6 bases). The origin of this receptor is a female donor with multiple sclerosis, enrolled in a pregnancy study. The material was peripheral blood, obtained before pregnancy. CDR3 bases: TGTGCCTGGGTCCGAGGGGGGGCCCGCGGCACTGAAGCTTTCTTT. Translation gives CAWVRGGARGTEAFF.